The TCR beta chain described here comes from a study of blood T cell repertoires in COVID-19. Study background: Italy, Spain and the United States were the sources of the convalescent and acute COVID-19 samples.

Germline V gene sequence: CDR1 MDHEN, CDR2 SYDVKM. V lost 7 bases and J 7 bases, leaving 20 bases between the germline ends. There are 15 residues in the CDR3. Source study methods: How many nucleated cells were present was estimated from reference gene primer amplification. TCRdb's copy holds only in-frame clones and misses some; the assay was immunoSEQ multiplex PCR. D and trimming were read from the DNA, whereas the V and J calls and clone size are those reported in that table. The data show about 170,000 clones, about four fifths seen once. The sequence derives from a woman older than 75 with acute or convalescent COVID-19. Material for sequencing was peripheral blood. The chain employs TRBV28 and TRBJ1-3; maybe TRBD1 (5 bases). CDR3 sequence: CASIRGGNSWNTIYF. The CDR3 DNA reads TGTGCCAGCATCCGGGGGGGTAATAGTTGGAACACCATATATTTT. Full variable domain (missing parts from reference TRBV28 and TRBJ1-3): DVKVTQSSRYLVKRTGEKVFLECVQDMDHENMFWYRQDPGLGLRLIYFSYDVKMKEKGDIPEGYSVSREKKERFSLILESASTNQTSMYLCASIRGGNSWNTIYFGEGSWLTVV.